What follows are 23 T cell receptor beta chains derived from one specimen sequenced in a study of blood T cell repertoires in COVID-19. This table comes from immunoSEQ multiplex PCR, and its TCRdb copy is limited to in-frame clones, with some not included. Of 50,000 or so clones listed, approximately 80% are singletons. Sequencing was done on a sample of peripheral blood. These receptors all come from a human donor with active or convalescent COVID-19. The donor label of this sample is uncertain.

The chain has TRBV29-1 and TRBJ1-6, with unresolved D. V lost 4 bases and J lost 0, with 13 bases in between. Germline values: CDR1 SQVTM, CDR2 ANQGSEA. This CDR3 region has 16 residues. CDR3 loop: CSVADGMSSYNSPLHF. CDR3 bases: TGCAGCGTTGCTGACGGGATGAGCTCCTATAATTCACCCCTCCACTTT. The entire variable domain, with the rest obtained from reference TRBV29-1 and TRBJ1-6, is as follows: SAVISQKPSRDICQRGTSLTIQCQVDSQVTMMFWYRQQPGQSLTLIATANQGSEATYESGFVIDKFPISRPNLTFSTLTVSNMSPEDSSIYLCSVADGMSSYNSPLHFGNGTRLTVT.

This chain joins TRBV11-3 and TRBJ1-1; D might be TRBD1 (5 bases). CDR1 and CDR2 from the germline V gene are SGHNT and YENEEA. Trimming removed 5 bases from V and 4 bases from J, with 11 bases in between. This CDR3 is 13 amino acids long. CDR3 nucleotides: TGTGCCAGCAGCCCCAGGGTGAGCACTGAAGCTTTCTTT. It specifies CASSPRVSTEAFF.

This chain connects TRBV2 to TRBJ2-3, with D maybe TRBD2 (7 bases). Germline CDR1 is SNHLY and CDR2 is FYNNEI. This CDR3 region has 16 residues. V was trimmed by 7 bases and J by 4 bases, leaving 21 bases between them. The DNA of the CDR3 is TGTGCCAGCATTAGAAGGGGGGGCGAGGGGTCAGATACGCAGTATTTT. This codes for CASIRRGGEGSDTQYF.

CDR3 region: CASSPRQGIDTEAFF. CDR3 coding DNA: TGTGCCAGCTCACCCCGACAGGGAATTGACACTGAAGCTTTCTTT. The chain is built from TRBV18 and TRBJ1-1, with TRBD1 matching 7 bases. The V gene end was trimmed by 3 bases and the J gene end by 3 bases; junction bases not matched to a gene: 7. The length of the CDR3 is 15 residues. In germline, CDR1 is KGHSH, CDR2 LQKENI. Variable domain in full (rest from reference TRBV18 and TRBJ1-1): NAGVMQNPRHLVRRRGQEARLRCSPMKGHSHVYWYRQLPEEGLKFMVYLQKENIIDESGMPKERFSAEFPKEGPSILRIQQVVRGDSAAYFCASSPRQGIDTEAFFGQGTRLTVV.

Only a few counts were recorded for this clone. This chain links TRBV18 with TRBJ2-1; TRBD2 agrees at 10 bases. CDR1 and CDR2 from the germline V gene are KGHSH and LQKENI. The CDR3 loop spans 18 amino acids. The junction had 13 bases not matched to a gene; V was cut back by 0 bases and J by 8 bases. The CDR3 coding sequence is TGTGCCAGCTCACCACCGTTAGGACTAGCGGTGAGGATCCATGAGCAGTTCTTC. Translated: CASSPPLGLAVRIHEQFF.

The chain recombines TRBV18 with TRBJ2-5, with 8 bases matching TRBD1. The CDR3 is 16 residues long. From germline, CDR1 is KGHSH and CDR2 LQKENI. Trimming at V came to 1 base and at J to 6 bases, leaving 10 bases not matched to a gene. CDR3 region: CASSPQMAGGAKTQYF. The CDR3 DNA sequence: TGTGCCAGCTCACCACAAATGGCAGGGGGCGCGAAGACCCAGTACTTC.

V usage is TRBV7-2 and J usage is TRBJ2-7; 8 nucleotides agree with TRBD1. CDR3 length: 15 residues. Trimming at V came to 3 bases and at J to 3 bases, leaving 7 bases not matched to a gene. Germline V CDR1 and CDR2: SGHTA, FQGNSA. The CDR3 nucleotides are TGTGCCAGCAGCTTGGAGGACAGGGTCATCTACGAGCAGTACTTC. Translating gives CASSLEDRVIYEQYF.

The rearrangement links TRBV20-1 to TRBJ1-5; no definite D call. Germline V gene lookup returns CDR1 DFQATT and CDR2 SNEGSKA (reference sequence). This CDR3 is built from 15 residues. The V end lost 3 bases, the J end lost 0 bases, and 12 bases lay between the germline ends. CDR3 loop: CSASPDSYSNQPQHF. In DNA, the CDR3 is TGCAGTGCTAGTCCCGACTCGTATAGCAATCAGCCCCAGCATTTT.

The V call is TRBV6-5, the J call TRBJ2-2; TRBD1 aligns across 9 bases. There are 15 residues in the CDR3. CDR1 is MNHEY, CDR2 SVGAGI, per germline. The J segment lost 4 bases and the V segment lost 6 bases, leaving 6 bases of the junction unmatched. The CDR3 sequence is CASRSGQGFTGELFF. The CDR3 nucleotides read TGTGCCAGCAGATCTGGACAGGGGTTCACCGGGGAGCTGTTTTTT.

This clone was detected a few times. The chain combines TRBV24-1 with TRBJ2-2, with 11 bases identical to TRBD1. This CDR3 spans 15 amino acids. Germline V gene lookup returns CDR1 KGHDR and CDR2 SFDVKD. The V and J ends lost 5 bases and 5 bases, in that order; junction bases with no gene match: 3. This CDR3 is CATSGGDRGTGELFF. The CDR3, as DNA: TGTGCCACCAGTGGTGGGGACAGGGGGACCGGGGAGCTGTTTTTT.

The gene calls are TRBV7-2 and TRBJ1-3, with a weak D call TRBD1 (6 bases). Germline CDR1 SGHTA, CDR2 FQGNSA. V was shortened by 5 bases and J by 0 bases, with 11 bases between the two germline ends. This CDR3 has 15 amino acids. CDR3 protein: CASSPTGSSGNTIYF. In DNA form, the CDR3 reads TGTGCCAGCAGCCCGACAGGCAGCTCTGGAAACACCATATATTTT.

This clone has a single count. The chain carries TRBV11-2 and TRBJ2-1; 7 bases map to TRBD2. Looked up from germline, CDR1 is SGHAT and CDR2 is FQNNGV. This CDR3 has 16 residues. V shed 7 bases and J 4 bases; nucleotides not matched to a gene: 13. CDR3 nucleotides: TGTGCCAGCAAAGCTGGCAAGGGAGGGCCTTACAATGAGCAGTTCTTC. The encoded protein is CASKAGKGGPYNEQFF.

The chain has TRBV5-1 and TRBJ2-7; weak D call: TRBD1 (6 bases). Per germline, CDR1 SGHRS and CDR2 YFSETQ. Trimming left V 4 bases short and J 5 bases short, with 16 bases between. The CDR3 length is 14 residues. The CDR3 is CASSGGQSRDEQYF. In nucleotides, the CDR3 is TGCGCCAGCAGCGGCGGACAGTCCCGAGACGAGCAGTACTTC. Together with reference TRBV5-1 and TRBJ2-7, the CDR3 gives the full variable domain: KAGVTQTPRYLIKTRGQQVTLSCSPISGHRSVSWYQQTPGQGLQFLFEYFSETQRNKGNFPGRFSGRQFSNSRSEMNVSTLELGDSALYLCASSGGQSRDEQYFGPGTRLTVT.

The table lists this clone with a count of one. The chain couples TRBV11-2 to TRBJ2-7; D possibly corresponds to TRBD2 (5 bases). Germline-derived CDR1 and CDR2 are SGHAT and FQNNGV. Trimming shortened V by 5 bases and J by 7 bases, and 24 bases separated the two germline ends. This CDR3 contains 16 residues. CDR3 sequence (DNA): TGTGCCAGCAGCCTCGTCAGCGGTGCCCCATTGGGGGAGCAGTACTTC. Amino acids: CASSLVSGAPLGEQYF.

This sequence joins TRBV29-1 and TRBJ2-4, with D perhaps TRBD1 (5 bases). V lost 0 bases to trimming and J lost 1 base, with 16 bases between them. This CDR3 spans 17 amino acids. In germline, CDR1 is SQVTM, CDR2 ANQGSEA. CDR3 nucleotides: TGCAGCGTTGAAGATCCCCGGCAGGGTAGCGCCAAAAACATTCAGTACTTC. Its translation: CSVEDPRQGSAKNIQYF.

This clone was detected only once. The chain combines TRBV6-1 with TRBJ2-5, with D unresolved. CDR1 and CDR2 from the germline V gene are MNHNS and SASEGT. The V end lost 2 bases, the J end lost 3 bases, and 4 bases lay between the germline ends. This CDR3 contains 12 residues. In DNA form, the CDR3 reads TGTGCCAGCAGTGAACCGGAAGAGACCCAGTACTTC. The encoded protein is CASSEPEETQYF.

V gene TRBV6-5 combines with J gene TRBJ1-1; 9 bases are a match to TRBD1. Germline-derived CDR1 and CDR2 are MNHEY and SVGAGI. The CDR3 consists of 16 residues. The junction had 13 bases not matched to a gene; V was cut back by 2 bases and J by 9 bases. CDR3 residues: CASSYPPGTGPPQAFF. In DNA form, the CDR3 reads TGTGCCAGCAGTTACCCTCCGGGGACAGGGCCCCCCCAAGCTTTCTTT.

J is TRBJ1-1 and V is TRBV5-4; a weak D match, TRBD1 (5 bases). CDR3 length: 14 residues. Germline-derived CDR1 and CDR2 are SGHNT and YYREEE (reference sequence). Trimming took 5 bases from V and 5 from J, leaving 16 bases between them. CDR3 protein: CASRDTDLRTEAFF. In nucleotides, the CDR3 is TGTGCCAGCAGGGACACGGATTTAAGAACTGAAGCTTTCTTT.

This sequence joins TRBV30 and TRBJ1-2, with a tentative D call TRBD1 (5 bases). Looked up from germline, CDR1 is GTSNPN and CDR2 is SVGIG (reference sequence). The CDR3 loop spans 12 amino acids. V was clipped by 2 bases and J by 6 bases, with 10 bases between them. CDR3 in DNA: TGTGCCTGGAGTTTCCCAGGGAATGGCTACACCTTC. It encodes CAWSFPGNGYTF.

The V gene is TRBV7-9, the J gene TRBJ2-1; maybe TRBD2 (6 bases). The CDR3 is 15 residues long. V was trimmed by 7 bases and J by 7 bases, leaving 20 bases between them. The germline V gene has CDR1 SEHNR and CDR2 FQNEAQ (reference sequence). In nucleotides, the CDR3 is TGTGCCAGCACCCCTAGGACTACTAAGCCGAATGAGCAGTTCTTC. It is translated as CASTPRTTKPNEQFF.

The chain combines TRBV6-5 with TRBJ2-7; 12 positions agree with TRBD2. The CDR3 has 15 amino acids. The germline V gene has CDR1 MNHEY and CDR2 SVGAGI. V was pared by 6 bases and J by 3 bases, with 6 bases of the junction left unmatched. The DNA of the CDR3 is TGTGCCAGCAGCCCCCTAGCGGGAGGGCACTACGAGCAGTACTTC. As protein: CASSPLAGGHYEQYF.

V usage is TRBV28 and J usage is TRBJ2-7, with 8 bases lining up with TRBD2. V shed 9 bases, J shed 7 bases, and the junction held 32 bases outside the gene matches. The CDR3 length is 20 residues. Germline assignment: CDR1 MDHEN and CDR2 SYDVKM. The CDR3 DNA follows: TGTGCCAGTCCACTTGCCCATCTACCGGGCCAGCGGGAGAATTCGGGGGAGCAGTACTTC. This sequence encodes CASPLAHLPGQRENSGEQYF.

This chain uses TRBV5-1 with TRBJ1-3, with D possibly matching TRBD1 (5 bases). CDR1 and CDR2 from the germline V gene are SGHRS and YFSETQ. The CDR3 sequence is 13 residues long. V was shortened by 6 bases and J by 1 base, with 8 bases between the two germline ends. CDR3 in amino acids: CASMEGSGNTIYF. In nucleotides, the CDR3 is TGCGCCAGCATGGAGGGGTCTGGAAACACCATATATTTT.